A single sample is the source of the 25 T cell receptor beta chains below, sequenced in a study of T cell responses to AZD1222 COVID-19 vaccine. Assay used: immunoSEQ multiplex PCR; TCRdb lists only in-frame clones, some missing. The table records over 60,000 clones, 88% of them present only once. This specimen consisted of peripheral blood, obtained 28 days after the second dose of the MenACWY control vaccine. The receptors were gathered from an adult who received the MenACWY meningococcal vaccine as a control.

This CDR3 is CASSLGGRNYEQYF. The CDR3 nucleotides are TGTGCCAGCAGTTTAGGTGGACGTAACTACGAGCAGTACTTC. The chain recombines TRBV27 with TRBJ2-7, with D unresolved. In germline, CDR1 is MNHEY, CDR2 SMNVEV (reference sequence). Trimming took 2 bases from V and 3 from J, leaving 11 bases between them. The CDR3 sequence is 14 residues long.

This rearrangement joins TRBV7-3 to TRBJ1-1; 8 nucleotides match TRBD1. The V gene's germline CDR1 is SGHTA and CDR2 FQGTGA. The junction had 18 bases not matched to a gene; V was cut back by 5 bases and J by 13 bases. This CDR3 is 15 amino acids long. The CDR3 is CASSLRDRWGPGDFF. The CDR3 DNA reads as TGTGCCAGCAGCCTTCGGGACAGGTGGGGCCCTGGGGATTTCTTT.

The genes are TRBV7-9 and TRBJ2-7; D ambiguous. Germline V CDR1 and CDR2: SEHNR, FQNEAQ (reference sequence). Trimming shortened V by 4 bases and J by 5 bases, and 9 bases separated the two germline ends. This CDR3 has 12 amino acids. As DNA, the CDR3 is TGTGCCAGCAGCTACCGTCAGGACGAGCAGTACTTC. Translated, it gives CASSYRQDEQYF.

The CDR3 sequence is CASSPRGGGYTGELFF. The CDR3 region has the DNA TGCGCCAGCAGCCCCCGGGGAGGGGGATACACCGGGGAGCTGTTTTTT. The chain uses TRBV5-1 and TRBJ2-2; D may be TRBD2 (7 bases). The CDR3 totals 16 residues. CDR1 is SGHRS, CDR2 YFSETQ, per germline. The V end lost 4 bases, the J end lost 3 bases, and 16 bases lay between the germline ends.

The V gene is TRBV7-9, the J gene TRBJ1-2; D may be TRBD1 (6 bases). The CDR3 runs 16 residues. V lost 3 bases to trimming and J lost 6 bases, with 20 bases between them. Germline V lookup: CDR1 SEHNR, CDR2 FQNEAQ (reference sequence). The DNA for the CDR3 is TGTGCCAGCAGCTTCGCAGAACAGGGAGCCAGGAATGGCTACACCTTC. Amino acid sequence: CASSFAEQGARNGYTF.

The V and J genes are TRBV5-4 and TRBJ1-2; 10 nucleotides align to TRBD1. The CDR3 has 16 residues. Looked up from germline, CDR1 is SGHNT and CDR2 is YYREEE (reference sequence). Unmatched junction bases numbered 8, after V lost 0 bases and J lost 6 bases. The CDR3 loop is CASSLGATGGADGYTF. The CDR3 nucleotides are TGTGCCAGCAGCTTGGGGGCGACAGGGGGCGCGGATGGCTACACCTTC.

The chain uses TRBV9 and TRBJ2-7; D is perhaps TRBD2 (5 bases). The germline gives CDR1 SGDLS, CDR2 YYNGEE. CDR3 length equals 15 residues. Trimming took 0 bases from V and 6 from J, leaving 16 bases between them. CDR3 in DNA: TGTGCCAGCAGCGTAGGTTGGTCTAGCTGGGGCGAGCAGTACTTC. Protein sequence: CASSVGWSSWGEQYF.

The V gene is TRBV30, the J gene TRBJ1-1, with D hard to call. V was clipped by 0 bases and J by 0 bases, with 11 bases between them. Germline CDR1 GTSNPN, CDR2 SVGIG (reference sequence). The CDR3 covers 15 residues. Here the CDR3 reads CAWSVRGPLNTEAFF. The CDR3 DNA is TGTGCCTGGAGTGTACGGGGTCCATTGAACACTGAAGCTTTCTTT. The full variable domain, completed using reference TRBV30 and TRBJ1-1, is SQTIHQWPATLVQPVGSPLSLECTVEGTSNPNLYWYRQAAGRGLQLLFYSVGIGQISSEVPQNLSASRPQDRQFILSSKKLLLSDSGFYLCAWSVRGPLNTEAFFGQGTRLTVV.

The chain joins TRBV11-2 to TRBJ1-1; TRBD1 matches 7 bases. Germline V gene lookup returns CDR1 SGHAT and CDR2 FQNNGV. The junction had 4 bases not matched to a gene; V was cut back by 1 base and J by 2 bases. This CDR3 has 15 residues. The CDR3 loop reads CASSLGQGGNTEAFF. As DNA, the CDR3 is TGTGCCAGCAGCTTAGGGCAGGGGGGCAACACTGAAGCTTTCTTT.

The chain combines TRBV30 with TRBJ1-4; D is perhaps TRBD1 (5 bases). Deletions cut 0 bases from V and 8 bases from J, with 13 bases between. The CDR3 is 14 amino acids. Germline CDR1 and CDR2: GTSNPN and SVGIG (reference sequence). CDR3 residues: CAWSVGGTGEKLFF. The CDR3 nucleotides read TGTGCCTGGAGTGTAGGAGGGACTGGAGAAAAACTGTTTTTT.

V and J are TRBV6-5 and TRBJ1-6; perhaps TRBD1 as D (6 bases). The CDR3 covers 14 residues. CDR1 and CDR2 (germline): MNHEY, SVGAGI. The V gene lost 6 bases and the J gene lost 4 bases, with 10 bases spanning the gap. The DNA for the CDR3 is TGTGCCAGCAGCGGGGGCCGGTATAATTCACCCCTCCACTTT. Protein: CASSGGRYNSPLHF.

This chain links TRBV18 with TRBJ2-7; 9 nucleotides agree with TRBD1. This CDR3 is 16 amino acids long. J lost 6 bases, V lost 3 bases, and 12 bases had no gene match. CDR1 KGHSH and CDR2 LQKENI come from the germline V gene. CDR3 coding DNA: TGTGCCAGCTCACCCAGATATGGACAGACAGGGGGCGAGCAGTACTTC. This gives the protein CASSPRYGQTGGEQYF.

DNA of the CDR3: TGCGCCAGCAGCTTGGGGGAAGGGTTGCTTCTTCCCAGATATAATTCACCCCTCCACTTT. As protein: CASSLGEGLLLPRYNSPLHF. The chain carries TRBV5-1 and TRBJ1-6; D gene ambiguous. From germline, CDR1 is SGHRS and CDR2 YFSETQ. This CDR3 is 20 amino acids long. Trimming removed 0 bases at V and 4 bases at J, with 23 bases between.

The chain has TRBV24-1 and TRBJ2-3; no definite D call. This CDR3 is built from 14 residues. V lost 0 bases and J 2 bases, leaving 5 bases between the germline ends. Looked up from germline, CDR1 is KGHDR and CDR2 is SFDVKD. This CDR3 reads CATSDLDPTDTQYF. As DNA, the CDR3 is TGTGCCACCAGTGATTTGGACCCCACAGATACGCAGTATTTT.

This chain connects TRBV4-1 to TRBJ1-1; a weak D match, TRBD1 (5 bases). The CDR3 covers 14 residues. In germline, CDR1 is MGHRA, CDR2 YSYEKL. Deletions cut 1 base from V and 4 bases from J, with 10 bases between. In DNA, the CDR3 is TGCGCCAGCAGCCAAGTAGGGGTGCCCACTGAAGCTTTCTTT. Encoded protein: CASSQVGVPTEAFF.

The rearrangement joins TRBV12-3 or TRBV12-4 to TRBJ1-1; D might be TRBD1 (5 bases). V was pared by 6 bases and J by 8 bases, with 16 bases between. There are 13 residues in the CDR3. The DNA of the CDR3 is TGTGCCAGCAGGGGGCGGCAGAGCTGGGAAGCTTTCTTT. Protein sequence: CASRGRQSWEAFF.

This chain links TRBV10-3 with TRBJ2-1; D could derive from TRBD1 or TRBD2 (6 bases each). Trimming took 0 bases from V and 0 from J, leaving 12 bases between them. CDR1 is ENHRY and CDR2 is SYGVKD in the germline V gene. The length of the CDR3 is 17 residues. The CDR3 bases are TGTGCCATCAGTGAGTCGAAGGGGGGAGGCTCCTACAATGAGCAGTTCTTC. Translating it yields CAISESKGGGSYNEQFF.

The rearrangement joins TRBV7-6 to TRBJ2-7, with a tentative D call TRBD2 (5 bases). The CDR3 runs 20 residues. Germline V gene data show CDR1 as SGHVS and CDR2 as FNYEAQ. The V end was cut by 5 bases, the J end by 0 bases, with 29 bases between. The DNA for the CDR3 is TGTGCCAGCAGCCCTCAGAGCGGCCATGCCTTACCCTCCTACTCCTACGAGCAGTACTTC. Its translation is CASSPQSGHALPSYSYEQYF. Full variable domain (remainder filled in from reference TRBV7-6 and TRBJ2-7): GAGVSQSPRYKVTKRGQDVALRCDPISGHVSLYWYRQALGQGPEFLTYFNYEAQQDKSGLPNDRFSAERPEGSISTLTIQRTEQRDSAMYRCASSPQSGHALPSYSYEQYFGPGTRLTVT.

In DNA, the CDR3 is TGCAGTGCTGAGGCCCAGGACGTCCAGTTCTTC. Its translation: CSAEAQDVQFF. The chain joins TRBV20-1 to TRBJ2-1; D not certain. V gave up 5 bases and J gave up 13 bases, with 15 bases separating them. Germline lookup yields CDR1 DFQATT and CDR2 SNEGSKA (reference sequence). This CDR3 has 11 residues.

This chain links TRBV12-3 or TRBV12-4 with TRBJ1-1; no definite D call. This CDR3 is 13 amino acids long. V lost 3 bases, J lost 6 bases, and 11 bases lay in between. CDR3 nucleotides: TGTGCCAGCAGTTTCAAGGTGGGGTCTGAAGCTTTCTTT. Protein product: CASSFKVGSEAFF.

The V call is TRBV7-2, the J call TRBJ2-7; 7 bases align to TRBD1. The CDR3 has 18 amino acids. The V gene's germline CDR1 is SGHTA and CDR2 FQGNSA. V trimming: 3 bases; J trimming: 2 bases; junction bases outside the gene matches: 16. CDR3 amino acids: CASSFQGGAGAAPYEQYF. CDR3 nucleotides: TGTGCCAGCAGCTTTCAAGGGGGCGCCGGAGCGGCTCCCTACGAGCAGTACTTC.

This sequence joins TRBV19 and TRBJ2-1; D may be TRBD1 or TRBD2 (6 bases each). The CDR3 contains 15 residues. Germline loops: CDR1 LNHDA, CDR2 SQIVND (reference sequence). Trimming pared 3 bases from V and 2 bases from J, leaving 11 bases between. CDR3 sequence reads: CASSMSGAPYNEQFF. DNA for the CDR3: TGTGCCAGTAGTATGTCGGGGGCCCCCTACAATGAGCAGTTCTTC.

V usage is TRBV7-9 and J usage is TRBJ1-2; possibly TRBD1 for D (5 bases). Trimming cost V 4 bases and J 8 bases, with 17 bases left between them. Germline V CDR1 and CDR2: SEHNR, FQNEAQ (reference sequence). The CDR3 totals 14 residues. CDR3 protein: CASSWGRGGGGYTF. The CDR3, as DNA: TGTGCCAGCAGCTGGGGACGGGGCGGCGGGGGCTACACCTTC.

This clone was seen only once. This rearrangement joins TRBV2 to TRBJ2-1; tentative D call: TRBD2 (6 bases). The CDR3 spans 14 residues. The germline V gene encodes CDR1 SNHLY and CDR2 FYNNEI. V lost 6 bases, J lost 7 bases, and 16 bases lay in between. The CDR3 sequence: CASSRNSAGNEQFF. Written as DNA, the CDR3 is TGTGCCAGCAGCAGAAATTCAGCGGGTAATGAGCAGTTCTTC.

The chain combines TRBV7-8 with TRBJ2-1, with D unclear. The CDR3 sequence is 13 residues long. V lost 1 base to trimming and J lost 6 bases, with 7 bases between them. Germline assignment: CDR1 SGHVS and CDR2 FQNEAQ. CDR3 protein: CASSLEVINEQFF. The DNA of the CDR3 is TGTGCCAGCAGCTTAGAGGTTATCAATGAGCAGTTCTTC.